The source of this T cell receptor (beta chain) is a study of regulatory T cells in long-lasting Graves disease. The sample's time point: newly diagnosed GD, antithyroid drugs for less than 3 months. PBMC-derived RNA was used for the TCR library. This clonotype was counted only a few times. V gave up 4 bases and J gave up 1 base, with 9 bases separating them. CDR3 length: 15 amino acids. In germline, CDR1 is SGHRS, CDR2 YFSETQ. Researchers made TCR beta libraries by using iRepertoire HTBI primers and running Arm-PCR on CDR3 regions. TCRdb ran MiXCR on the multiplex PCR reads and lists one entry per CDR3 protein. In the table there are about 560,000 distinct CDR3 sequences, about 15% of which are singletons. This sample was also put to use in a study of T cells in Graves' hyperthyroidism and ophthalmopathy.

The receptor comes from a man between 18 and 29 years old with Graves disease. The genes are TRBV5-1 and TRBJ1-6; a weak D match, TRBD1 (6 bases). The sample consisted of peripheral blood mononuclear cells (PBMCs), taken at new diagnosis, from a patient treated with antithyroid drugs. DNA for the CDR3: TGCGCCAGCAGCGGAACAGGGTCCTATAATTCACCCCTCCACTTT. As protein: CASSGTGSYNSPLHF.